This TCR beta chain was documented in a study of blood T cell repertoires in COVID-19. The table came from immunoSEQ multiplex PCR; TCRdb's copy has only in-frame clones and leaves some out. This table has a few hundred thousand clones, 80% to 90% appearing once. This clonotype was obtained from a woman aged 45-65 years with COVID-19, enrolled during active disease. The sequenced material came from peripheral blood.

This CDR3 reads CASSFRIAGVLETQYF. DNA of the CDR3: TGTGCCAGCAGTTTTAGGATAGCGGGAGTTTTGGAGACCCAGTACTTC. This sequence joins TRBV27 and TRBJ2-5, with 9 positions matching TRBD2. This CDR3 spans 16 amino acids. CDR1 and CDR2 (germline): MNHEY, SMNVEV (reference sequence). V dropped 3 bases and J dropped 5; count of bases not matched to a gene: 10.